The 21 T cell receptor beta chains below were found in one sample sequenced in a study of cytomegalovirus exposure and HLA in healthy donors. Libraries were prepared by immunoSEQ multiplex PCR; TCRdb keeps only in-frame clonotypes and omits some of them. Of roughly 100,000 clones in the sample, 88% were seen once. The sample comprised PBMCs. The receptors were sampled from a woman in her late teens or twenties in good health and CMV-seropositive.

Here the CDR3 DNA reads TGTGCCAGCAGCTCGCCGACAGGGGGCTATGGCTACACCTTC. Translation: CASSSPTGGYGYTF. The chain employs TRBV5-4 and TRBJ1-2, with 9 positions matching TRBD1. This CDR3 is 14 amino acids long. In germline, CDR1 is SGHNT, CDR2 YYREEE (reference sequence). The V and J ends lost 3 bases and 4 bases, in that order; junction bases with no gene match: 4.

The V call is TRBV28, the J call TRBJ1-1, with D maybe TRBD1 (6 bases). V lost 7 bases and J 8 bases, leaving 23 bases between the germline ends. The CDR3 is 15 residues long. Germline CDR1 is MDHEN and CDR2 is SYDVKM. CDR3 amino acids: CASNPRRGGRLEAFF. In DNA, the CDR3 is TGTGCCAGCAACCCCCGGCGGGGGGGCCGCTTAGAAGCTTTCTTT.

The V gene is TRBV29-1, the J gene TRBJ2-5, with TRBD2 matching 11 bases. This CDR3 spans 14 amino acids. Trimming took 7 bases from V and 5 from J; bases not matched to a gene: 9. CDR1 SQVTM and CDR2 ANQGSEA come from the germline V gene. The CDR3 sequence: CSEFSGGVGETQYF. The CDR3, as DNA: TGCAGCGAATTTAGCGGGGGGGTCGGGGAGACCCAGTACTTC.

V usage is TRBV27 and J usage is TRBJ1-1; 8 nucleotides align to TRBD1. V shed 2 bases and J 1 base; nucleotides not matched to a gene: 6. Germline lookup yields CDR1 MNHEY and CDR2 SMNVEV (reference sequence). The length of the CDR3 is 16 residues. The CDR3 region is CASSLTGTGANTEAFF. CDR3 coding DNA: TGTGCCAGCAGTTTAACCGGGACAGGAGCGAACACTGAAGCTTTCTTT.

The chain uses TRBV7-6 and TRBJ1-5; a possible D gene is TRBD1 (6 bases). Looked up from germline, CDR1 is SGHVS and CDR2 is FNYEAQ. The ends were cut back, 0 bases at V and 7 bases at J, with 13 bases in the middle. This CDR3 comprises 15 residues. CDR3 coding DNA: TGTGCCAGCAGCTTAGCGGCAGGGGTAGGGCAGCCCCAGCATTTT. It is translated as CASSLAAGVGQPQHF.

CDR3 residues: CASSTGTATNEKLFF. The CDR3 DNA sequence: TGTGCCAGCAGCACAGGGACAGCAACTAATGAAAAACTGTTTTTT. This chain uses TRBV5-4 with TRBJ1-4; 7 bases line up with TRBD1. The CDR3 is 15 residues long. The V gene end was trimmed by 4 bases and the J gene end by 0 bases; junction bases not matched to a gene: 3. Germline CDR1 reads SGHNT; CDR2 reads YYREEE (reference sequence).

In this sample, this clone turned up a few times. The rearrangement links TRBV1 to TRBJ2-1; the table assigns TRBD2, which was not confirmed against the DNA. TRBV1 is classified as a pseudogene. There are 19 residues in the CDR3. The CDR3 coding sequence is TGCACCAGCAGCCAAGAGATTTCGTGTTGGCGGGGCTCCTACAATGAGCAGTTCTTC. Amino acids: CTSSQEISCWRGSYNEQFF.

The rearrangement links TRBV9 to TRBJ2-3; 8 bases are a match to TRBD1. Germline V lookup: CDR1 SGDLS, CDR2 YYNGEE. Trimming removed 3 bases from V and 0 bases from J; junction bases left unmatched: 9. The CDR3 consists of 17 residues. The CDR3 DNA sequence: TGTGCCAGCAGCGGGCGACAGGGGCACTTAAGCACAGATACGCAGTATTTT. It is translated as CASSGRQGHLSTDTQYF.

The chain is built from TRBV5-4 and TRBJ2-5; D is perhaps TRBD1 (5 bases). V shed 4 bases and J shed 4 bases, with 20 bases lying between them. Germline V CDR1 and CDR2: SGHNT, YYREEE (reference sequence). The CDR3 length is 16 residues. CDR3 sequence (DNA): TGTGCCAGCAGCCCCGCCAGGGATCGATCGGTAGAGACCCAGTACTTC. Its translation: CASSPARDRSVETQYF.

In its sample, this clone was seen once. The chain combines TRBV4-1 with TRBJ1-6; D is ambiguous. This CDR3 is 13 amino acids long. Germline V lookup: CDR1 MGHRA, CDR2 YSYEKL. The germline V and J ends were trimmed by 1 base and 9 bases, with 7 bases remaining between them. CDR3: CASSQAGPSPLHF. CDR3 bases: TGCGCCAGCAGCCAAGCTGGCCCTTCACCCCTCCACTTT.

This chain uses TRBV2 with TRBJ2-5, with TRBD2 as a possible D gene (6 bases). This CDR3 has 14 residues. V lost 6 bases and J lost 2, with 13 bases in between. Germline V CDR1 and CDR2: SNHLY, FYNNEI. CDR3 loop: CASRNLASQETQYF. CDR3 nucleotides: TGTGCCAGCAGGAACCTAGCGTCGCAAGAGACCCAGTACTTC.

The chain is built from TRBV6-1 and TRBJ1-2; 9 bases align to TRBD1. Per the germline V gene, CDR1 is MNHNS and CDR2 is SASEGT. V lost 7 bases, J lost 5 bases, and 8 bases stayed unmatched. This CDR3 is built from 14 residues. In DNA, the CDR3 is TGTGCCAGCACCCCGGGACAGGGCGTGTATGGCTACACCTTC. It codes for CASTPGQGVYGYTF.

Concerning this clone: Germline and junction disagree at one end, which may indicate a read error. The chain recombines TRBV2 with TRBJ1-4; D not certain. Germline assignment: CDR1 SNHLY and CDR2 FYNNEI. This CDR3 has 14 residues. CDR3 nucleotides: TGTGCCAGCAGTGACTTGGCAACAAATGAAAAACTGTTTTTT. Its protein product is CASSDLATNEKLFF.

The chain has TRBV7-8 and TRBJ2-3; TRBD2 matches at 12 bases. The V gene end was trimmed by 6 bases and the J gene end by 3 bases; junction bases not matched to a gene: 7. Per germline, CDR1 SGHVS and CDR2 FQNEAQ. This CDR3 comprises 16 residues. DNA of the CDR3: TGTGCCAGCAGATCTAGCGGGGGGGCCGTAACAGATACGCAGTATTTT. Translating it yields CASRSSGGAVTDTQYF.

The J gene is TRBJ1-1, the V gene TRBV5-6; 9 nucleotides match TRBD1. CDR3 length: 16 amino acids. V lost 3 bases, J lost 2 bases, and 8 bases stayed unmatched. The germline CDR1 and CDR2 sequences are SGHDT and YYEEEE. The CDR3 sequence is CASSSFPGQGNTEAFF. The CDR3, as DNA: TGTGCCAGCAGCTCGTTTCCGGGACAGGGTAACACTGAAGCTTTCTTT.

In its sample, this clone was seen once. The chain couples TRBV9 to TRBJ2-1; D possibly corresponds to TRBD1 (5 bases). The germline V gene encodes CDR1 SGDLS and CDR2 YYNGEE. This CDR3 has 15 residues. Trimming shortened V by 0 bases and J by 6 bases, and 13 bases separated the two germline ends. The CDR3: CASSVGGQGVNEQFF. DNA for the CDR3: TGTGCCAGCAGCGTAGGTGGGCAGGGTGTCAATGAGCAGTTCTTC.

CDR3 amino acids: CASSPGGSTGELFF. The CDR3 nucleotides read TGTGCCAGCAGCCCCGGCGGGAGCACCGGGGAGCTGTTTTTT. The chain recombines TRBV27 with TRBJ2-2; TRBD2 matches 7 bases. The junction had 5 bases not matched to a gene; V was cut back by 6 bases and J by 4 bases. CDR1 is MNHEY and CDR2 is SMNVEV in the germline V gene (reference sequence). This CDR3 is built from 14 residues.

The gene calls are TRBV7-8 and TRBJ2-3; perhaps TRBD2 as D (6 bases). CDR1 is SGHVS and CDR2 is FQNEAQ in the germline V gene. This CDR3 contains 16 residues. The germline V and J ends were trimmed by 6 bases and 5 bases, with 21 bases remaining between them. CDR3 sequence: CASSPAGTGAGDTQYF. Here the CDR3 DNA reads TGTGCCAGCAGTCCCGCGGGGACCGGAGCAGGAGATACGCAGTATTTT.

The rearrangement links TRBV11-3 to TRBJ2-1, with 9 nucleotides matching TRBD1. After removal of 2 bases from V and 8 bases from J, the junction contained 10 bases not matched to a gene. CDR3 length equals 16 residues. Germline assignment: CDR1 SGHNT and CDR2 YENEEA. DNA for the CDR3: TGTGCCAGCAGCTTAAACCCGGGACAGGGTAGCTATGAGCAGTTCTTC. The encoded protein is CASSLNPGQGSYEQFF.

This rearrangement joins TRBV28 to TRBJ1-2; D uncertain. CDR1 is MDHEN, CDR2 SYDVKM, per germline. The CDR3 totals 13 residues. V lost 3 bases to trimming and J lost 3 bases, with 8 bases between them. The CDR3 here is CASSLPGDYGYTF. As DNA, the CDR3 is TGTGCCAGCAGTTTGCCGGGAGACTATGGCTACACCTTC.

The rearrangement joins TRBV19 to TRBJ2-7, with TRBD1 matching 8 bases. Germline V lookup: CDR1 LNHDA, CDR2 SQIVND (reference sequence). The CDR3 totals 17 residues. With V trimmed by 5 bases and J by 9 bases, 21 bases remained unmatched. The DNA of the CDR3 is TGTGCCAGTAGTCTTCGACAGGGGCCGAACCCTACGGTTGTGCAGTACTTC. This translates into CASSLRQGPNPTVVQYF.